Reported below is one T cell receptor beta chain. Its cognate antigen has yet to be identified. Base qualities are not at hand, and no much larger clone is one base apart. The sample comes from a study of beta chain features in type 1 diabetes (dated by TCRdb to between 2017 and 2018). For context, the study as a whole: Patients and healthy donors did not differ in mean age, gender distribution, total cell number or subset yield. Across all samples, some 100,000,000 sorted cells were examined, and cell number per subset correlated strongly with RNA yield. In the study, recently diagnosed type 1 diabetes patients and matched healthy donors were compared on the TCRB repertoires of their sorted circulating CD4+ T cell subsets. Regulatory and stem cell-like memory subsets were isolated from only 8 patients and roughly 8 healthy donors, whereas naive and central memory subsets came from all 28 donors. The paper as a whole reports these results and caveats: Shorter templates might be favored by PCR, yet because patient and control samples were amplified and corrected together, any such skew would affect both groups equally. Patients with type 1 diabetes made fewer insertions and deleted more nucleotides at VDJ recombination sites, implying thymic rearrangement abnormalities. In all four CD4+ subsets, TCRB CDR3 length was moderately but significantly shorter in type 1 diabetes patients. HLA sub-analyses involved small numbers of individuals, so any influence of HLA type on TCRB rearrangement remained unresolved. Sequencing cDNA rather than genomic DNA could over-represent highly expressing activated cells, although activation and CD3 levels did not differ between groups. Naive, central memory and regulatory TCRB repertoires appeared to be more similar among patients than among healthy donors.

A single peripheral blood draw of around 0.11 L on average was collected from each donor into heparinised tubes. A BD FACSAria II was used to sort naive, central memory, regulatory and stem cell-like memory CD4+ T cells with a panel that included CD45RO, CCR7, CD25, CD127, CD95 and CD27. Purity was above 98% for every sorted population. Right away, PBMCs were isolated by Lymphoprep density gradient centrifugation and were stained directly, with no culture step. So that batch effects would be minimized, each experiment stained and sorted samples in pairs, pairing one healthy donor with one patient. Cut back by 1 base and 5 bases, the V and J ends lie 9 bases apart. Counted from cysteine to phenylalanine, this CDR3 has 13 amino acids. The only DNA kept is the CDR3, 39 bases in frame from the first base. CDR1 and CDR2, looked up from the germline V gene, are MNHNS and SASEGT. All of the isolated RNA was reverse transcribed with the High Capacity cDNA Reverse Transcription Kit, so expressed TCRB transcripts were sequenced. Deep immunoSEQ sequencing was applied to naive, central memory and regulatory T cell samples, giving an average of roughly 3.5 million total reads per sample. Sorted cells were lysed in RLT buffer, and RNA was extracted using DNase-treated RNeasy Micro or Mini kits according to cell number. To prevent cross-contamination, every cell subset was processed on its own, while patient and healthy donor samples were processed together. Using the immunoSEQ multiplex PCR, TCRB sequences were amplified from cDNA into 87-bp fragments spanning the CDR3 region. Sequencing of the amplicons was performed on the Illumina HiSeq platform. In the authors' own workflow: Synthetic template baselines were used to correct PCR bias computationally, reads within Hamming distance 2 were collapsed, and singletons that could not be merged were discarded. By aligning reads against IMGT, V, D and J genes, CDR3 length, and insertions or deletions at six rearrangement sites were assigned. Within each subset, clonotype counts were normalized to sorted cell number, after which true diversity and Gini coefficients were computed with the tcR R package. The overlap coefficient, calculated on TCRB nucleotide sequences, was used to quantify repertoire sharing. Out-of-frame TCRB sequences from naive cells were analyzed as a proxy for the pre-selection repertoire. TCRdb provides this immuneACCESS table in a form limited to in-frame rearrangements. Some clones are lacking; in checked studies, under half of them reflect an unresolved V gene, and why the rest are absent is not known. V and J calls plus clone size are reproduced from that table; the DNA served to infer D and trimming. Here the sample has about 230,000 clones; over 9.5% occur a single time. In total, the top ten clones hold less than 0.035% of the sample.

The receptor chain draws on TRBV6-1 and TRBJ2-7; matching of 5 bases hints at TRBD1 as the D gene. The origin of this receptor is a woman aged 18-30 years in good health. The sample was naive CD4+ T cells from blood. The cell subset or site label, read with the paper, signifies: true naive CD4+ T cells. The DNA sequence is as follows: TGTGCCAGCAGTGAAGGCAGGGTCAACGAGCAGTACTTC. It is translated as CASSEGRVNEQYF.